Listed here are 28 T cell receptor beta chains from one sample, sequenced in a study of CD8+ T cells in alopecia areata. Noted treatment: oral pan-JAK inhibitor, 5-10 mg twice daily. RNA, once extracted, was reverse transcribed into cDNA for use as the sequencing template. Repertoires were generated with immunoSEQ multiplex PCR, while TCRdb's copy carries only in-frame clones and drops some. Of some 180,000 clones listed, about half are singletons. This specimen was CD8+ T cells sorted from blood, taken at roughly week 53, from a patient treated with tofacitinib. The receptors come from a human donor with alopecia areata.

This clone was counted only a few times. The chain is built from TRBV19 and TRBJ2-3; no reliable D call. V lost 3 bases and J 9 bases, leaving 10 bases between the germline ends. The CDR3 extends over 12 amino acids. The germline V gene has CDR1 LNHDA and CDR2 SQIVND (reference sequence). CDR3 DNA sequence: TGTGCCAGTAGTATGCAACTGGGGACGCAGTATTTT. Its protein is CASSMQLGTQYF.

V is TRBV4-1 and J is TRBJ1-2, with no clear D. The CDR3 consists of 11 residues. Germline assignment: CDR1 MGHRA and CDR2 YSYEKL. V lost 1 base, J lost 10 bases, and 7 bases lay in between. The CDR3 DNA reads TGCGCCAGCAGCCAAGGATCTGTCTACACCTTC. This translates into CASSQGSVYTF.

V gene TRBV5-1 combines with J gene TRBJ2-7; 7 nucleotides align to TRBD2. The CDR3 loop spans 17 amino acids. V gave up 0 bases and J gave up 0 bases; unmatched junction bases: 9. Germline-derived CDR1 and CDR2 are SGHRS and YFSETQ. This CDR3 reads CASSLALLAGVSYEQYF. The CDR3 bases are TGCGCCAGCAGCTTGGCTCTCTTGGCGGGGGTCTCCTACGAGCAGTACTTC. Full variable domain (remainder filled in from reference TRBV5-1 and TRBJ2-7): KAGVTQTPRYLIKTRGQQVTLSCSPISGHRSVSWYQQTPGQGLQFLFEYFSETQRNKGNFPGRFSGRQFSNSRSEMNVSTLELGDSALYLCASSLALLAGVSYEQYFGPGTRLTVT.

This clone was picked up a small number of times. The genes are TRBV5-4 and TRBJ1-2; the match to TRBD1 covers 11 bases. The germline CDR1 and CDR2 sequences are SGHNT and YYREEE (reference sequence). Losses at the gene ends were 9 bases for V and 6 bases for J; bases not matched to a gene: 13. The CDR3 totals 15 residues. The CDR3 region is CATLNLGQGAHGYTF. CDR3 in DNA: TGTGCCACCCTAAACCTCGGACAGGGGGCCCATGGCTACACCTTC.

The CDR3 here is CACQDNHSNQPQHF. CDR3 sequence (DNA): TGTGCCTGCCAGGACAACCATAGCAATCAGCCCCAGCATTTT. This sequence joins TRBV30 and TRBJ1-5; TRBD1 might be the D (5 bases). Germline V gives CDR1 GTSNPN, CDR2 SVGIG (reference sequence). The CDR3 consists of 14 residues. V gave up 6 bases and J gave up 0 bases, with 12 bases separating them.

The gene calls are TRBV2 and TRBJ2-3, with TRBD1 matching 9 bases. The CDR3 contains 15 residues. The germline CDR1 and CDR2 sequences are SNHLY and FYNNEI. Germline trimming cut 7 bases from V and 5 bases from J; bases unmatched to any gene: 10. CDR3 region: CASMYLGTGKDTQYF. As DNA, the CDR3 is TGTGCCAGCATGTACTTGGGGACAGGGAAAGATACGCAGTATTTT. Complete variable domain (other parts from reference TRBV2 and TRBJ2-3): EPEVTQTPSHQVTQMGQEVILRCVPISNHLYFYWYRQILGQKVEFLVSFYNNEISEKSEIFDDQFSVERPDGSNFTLKIRSTKLEDSAMYFCASMYLGTGKDTQYFGPGTRLTVL.

The CDR3 DNA sequence: TGCGCCAGCAGAGACGACGGTGATGGCTACACCTTC. As protein: CASRDDGDGYTF. V gene TRBV5-1 combines with J gene TRBJ1-2; D ambiguous. Germline CDR1 and CDR2: SGHRS and YFSETQ. The CDR3 totals 12 residues. V lost 5 bases and J 6 bases, leaving 11 bases between the germline ends.

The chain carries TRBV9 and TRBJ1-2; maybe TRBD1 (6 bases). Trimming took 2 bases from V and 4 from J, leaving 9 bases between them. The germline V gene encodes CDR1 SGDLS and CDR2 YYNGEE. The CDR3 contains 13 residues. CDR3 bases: TGTGCCAGCAGCGTTCAGGACAGCTATGGCTACACCTTC. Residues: CASSVQDSYGYTF.

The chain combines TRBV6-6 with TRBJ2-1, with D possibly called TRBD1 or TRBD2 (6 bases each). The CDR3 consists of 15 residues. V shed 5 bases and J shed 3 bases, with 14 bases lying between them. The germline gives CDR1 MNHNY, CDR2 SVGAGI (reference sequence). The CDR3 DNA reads TGTGCCAGCAGTCCCGACGGGGGCGACTACAATGAGCAGTTCTTC. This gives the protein CASSPDGGDYNEQFF.

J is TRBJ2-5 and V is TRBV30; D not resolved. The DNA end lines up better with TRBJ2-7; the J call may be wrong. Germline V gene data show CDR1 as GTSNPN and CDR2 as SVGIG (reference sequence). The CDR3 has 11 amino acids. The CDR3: CAWTDSYEQYF. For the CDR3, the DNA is TGTGCCTGGACTGATTCCTACGAGCAGTACTTC.

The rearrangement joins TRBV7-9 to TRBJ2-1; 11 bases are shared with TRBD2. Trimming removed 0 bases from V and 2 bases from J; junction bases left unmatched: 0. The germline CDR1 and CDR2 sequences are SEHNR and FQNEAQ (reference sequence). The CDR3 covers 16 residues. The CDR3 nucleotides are TGTGCCAGCAGCTTAGCGGGACTAGCGGCCTACAATGAGCAGTTCTTC. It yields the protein CASSLAGLAAYNEQFF.

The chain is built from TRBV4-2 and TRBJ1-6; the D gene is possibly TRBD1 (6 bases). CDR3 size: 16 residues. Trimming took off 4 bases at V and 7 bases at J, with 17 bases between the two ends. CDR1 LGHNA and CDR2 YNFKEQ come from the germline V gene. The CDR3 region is CASSPLGRTENSPLHF. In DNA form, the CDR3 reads TGTGCCAGCAGCCCCCTAGGCCGGACAGAGAATTCACCCCTCCACTTT.

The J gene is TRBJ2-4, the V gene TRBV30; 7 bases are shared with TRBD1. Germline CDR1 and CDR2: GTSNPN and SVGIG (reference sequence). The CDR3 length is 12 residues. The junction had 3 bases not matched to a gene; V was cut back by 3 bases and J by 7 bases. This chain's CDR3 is CAWSSTGNIQYF. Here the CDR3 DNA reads TGTGCCTGGAGCTCGACAGGGAACATTCAGTACTTC. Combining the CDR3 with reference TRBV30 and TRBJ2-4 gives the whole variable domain SQTIHQWPATLVQPVGSPLSLECTVEGTSNPNLYWYRQAAGRGLQLLFYSVGIGQISSEVPQNLSASRPQDRQFILSSKKLLLSDSGFYLCAWSSTGNIQYFGAGTRLSVL.

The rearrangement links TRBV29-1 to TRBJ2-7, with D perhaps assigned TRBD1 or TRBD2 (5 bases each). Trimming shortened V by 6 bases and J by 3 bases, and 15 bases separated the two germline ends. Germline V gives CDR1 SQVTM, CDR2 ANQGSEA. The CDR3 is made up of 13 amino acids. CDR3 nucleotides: TGCAGCGTGCCGGGGCAGTCGATCTACGAGCAGTACTTC. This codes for CSVPGQSIYEQYF.

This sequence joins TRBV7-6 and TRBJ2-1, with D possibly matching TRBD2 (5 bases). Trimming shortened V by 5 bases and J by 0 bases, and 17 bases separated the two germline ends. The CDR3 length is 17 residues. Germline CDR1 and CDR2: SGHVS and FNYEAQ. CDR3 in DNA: TGTGCCAGCAGCGTAAACCCCCCGGGGAACTCCTACAATGAGCAGTTCTTC. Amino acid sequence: CASSVNPPGNSYNEQFF.

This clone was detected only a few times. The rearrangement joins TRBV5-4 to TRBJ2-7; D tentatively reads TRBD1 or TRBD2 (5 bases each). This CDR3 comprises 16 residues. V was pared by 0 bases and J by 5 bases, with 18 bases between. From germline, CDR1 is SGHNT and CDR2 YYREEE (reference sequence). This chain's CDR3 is CASSLGRGYNRHEQYF. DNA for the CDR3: TGTGCCAGCAGCTTGGGTCGGGGCTACAATCGGCACGAGCAGTACTTC.

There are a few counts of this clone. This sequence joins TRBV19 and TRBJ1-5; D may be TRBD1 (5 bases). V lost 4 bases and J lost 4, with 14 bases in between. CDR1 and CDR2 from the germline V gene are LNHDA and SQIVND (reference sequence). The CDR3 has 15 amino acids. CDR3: CASSTPDGANQPQHF. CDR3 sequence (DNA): TGTGCCAGTAGTACTCCGGACGGGGCTAATCAGCCCCAGCATTTT. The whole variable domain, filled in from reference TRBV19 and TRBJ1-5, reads DGGITQSPKYLFRKEGQNVTLSCEQNLNHDAMYWYRQDPGQGLRLIYYSQIVNDFQKGDIAEGYSVSREKKESFPLTVTSAQKNPTAFYLCASSTPDGANQPQHFGDGTRLSIL.

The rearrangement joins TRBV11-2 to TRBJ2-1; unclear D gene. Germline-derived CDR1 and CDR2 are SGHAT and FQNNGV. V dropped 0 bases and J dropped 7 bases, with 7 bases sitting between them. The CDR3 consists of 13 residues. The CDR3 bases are TGTGCCAGCAGCTTAGAGTCTAGGAATGAGCAGTTCTTC. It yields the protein CASSLESRNEQFF.

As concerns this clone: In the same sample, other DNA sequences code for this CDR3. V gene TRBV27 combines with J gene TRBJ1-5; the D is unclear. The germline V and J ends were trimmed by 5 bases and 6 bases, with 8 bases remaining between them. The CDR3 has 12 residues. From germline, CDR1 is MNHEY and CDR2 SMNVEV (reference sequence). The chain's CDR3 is CASSLLGQPQHF. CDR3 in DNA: TGTGCCAGCAGTCTGTTGGGTCAGCCCCAGCATTTT.

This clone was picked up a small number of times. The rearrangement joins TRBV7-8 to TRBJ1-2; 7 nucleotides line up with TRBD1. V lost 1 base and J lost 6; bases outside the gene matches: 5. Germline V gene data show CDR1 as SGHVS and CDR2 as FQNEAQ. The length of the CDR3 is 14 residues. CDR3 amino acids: CASSLDDRVHGYTF. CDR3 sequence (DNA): TGTGCCAGCAGCTTAGATGACAGGGTACATGGCTACACCTTC.

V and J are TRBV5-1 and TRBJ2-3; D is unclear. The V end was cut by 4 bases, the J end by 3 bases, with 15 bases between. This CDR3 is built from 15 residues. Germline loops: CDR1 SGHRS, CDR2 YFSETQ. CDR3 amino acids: CASSLAGQVTDTQYF. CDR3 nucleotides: TGCGCCAGCAGCCTGGCTGGGCAGGTGACAGATACGCAGTATTTT.

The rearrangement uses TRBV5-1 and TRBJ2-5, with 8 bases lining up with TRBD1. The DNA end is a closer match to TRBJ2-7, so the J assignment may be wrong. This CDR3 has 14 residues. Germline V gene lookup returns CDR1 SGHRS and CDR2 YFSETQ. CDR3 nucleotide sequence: TGCGCCAGCAGCCCGGACAGGGTCGGGAACGAGCAGTACTTC. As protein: CASSPDRVGNEQYF.

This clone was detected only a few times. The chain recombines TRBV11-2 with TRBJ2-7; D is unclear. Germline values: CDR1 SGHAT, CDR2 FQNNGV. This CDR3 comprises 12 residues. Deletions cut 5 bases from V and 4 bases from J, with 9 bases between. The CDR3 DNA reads TGTGCCAGCAGCCTAAGCCAGTACGAGCAGTACTTC. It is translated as CASSLSQYEQYF.

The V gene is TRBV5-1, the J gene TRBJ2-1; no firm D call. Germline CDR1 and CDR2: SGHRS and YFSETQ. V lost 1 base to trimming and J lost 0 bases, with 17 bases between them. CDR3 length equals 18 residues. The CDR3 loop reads CASSLYLLSAPSYNEQFF. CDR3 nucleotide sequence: TGCGCCAGCAGCTTGTATTTGCTCAGCGCGCCCTCCTACAATGAGCAGTTCTTC.

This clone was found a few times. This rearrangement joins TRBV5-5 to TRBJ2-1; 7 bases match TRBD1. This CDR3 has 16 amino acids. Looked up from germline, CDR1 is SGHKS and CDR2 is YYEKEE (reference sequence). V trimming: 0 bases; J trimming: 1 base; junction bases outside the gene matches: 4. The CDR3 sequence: CASSLGDRVSYNEQFF. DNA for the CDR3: TGTGCCAGCAGCTTGGGTGACAGGGTATCCTACAATGAGCAGTTCTTC.

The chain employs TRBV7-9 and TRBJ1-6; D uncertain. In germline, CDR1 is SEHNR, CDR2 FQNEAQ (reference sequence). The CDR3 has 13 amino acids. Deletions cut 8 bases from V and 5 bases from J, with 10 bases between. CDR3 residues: CASRRENNSPLHF. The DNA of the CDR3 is TGTGCCAGCCGTCGAGAGAATAATTCACCCCTCCACTTT.

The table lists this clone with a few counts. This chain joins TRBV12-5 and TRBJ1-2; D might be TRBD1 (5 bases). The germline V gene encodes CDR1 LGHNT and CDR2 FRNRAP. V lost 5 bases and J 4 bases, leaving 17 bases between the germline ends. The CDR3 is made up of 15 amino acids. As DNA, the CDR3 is TGTGCTAGTGGTCCCCCCAAAAGGGGTGCCTATGGCTACACCTTC. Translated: CASGPPKRGAYGYTF.

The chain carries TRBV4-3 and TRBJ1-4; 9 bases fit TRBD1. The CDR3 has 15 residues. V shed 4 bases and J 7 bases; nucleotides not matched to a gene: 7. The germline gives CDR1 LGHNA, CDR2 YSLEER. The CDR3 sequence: CASSRYRGPGEKLFF. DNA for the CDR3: TGCGCCAGCAGCCGATACAGGGGGCCGGGTGAAAAACTGTTTTTT.